Here is one T cell receptor beta chain with its context. Many counts were recorded for this clonotype. Its binding antigen is unknown. Qualities for individual bases were not recorded, and no much larger clone is one base off. The TCR beta CDR3 regions were amplified from RNA transcripts. The first round of RT-PCR for the TCR CDR3 was performed with the HTBI primer set and the Qiagen OneStep RT-PCR kit. Libraries were constructed in a second round of multiplex PCR, after which size selection and purification were performed. Libraries were sequenced paired-end with 100 bp reads on an Illumina HiSeq2000. In the authors' own workflow: SOAPnuke was used to process the raw data, throwing out any read that contained adapters or uncalled bases, had a mean Phred below 15, or lacked an exact constant-primer or identifier match. High-quality paired reads were merged using COPE v1.2.5, and each unique nucleotide sequence was defined as a clonotype. MiTCR v1.1 was used to align clonotypes to the IMGT TRBV, TRBD and TRBJ reference segments. The analysis was restricted to V-J combinations with a frequency above 0.0001, which together covered 99% to 99.2% of the repertoires. A TCS score was defined as the ratio between F50 (clonal expansion) and ExV (chaos), using BLOSUM62-based TCRdist between CDR3 peptides within each V-J. Welch's t-statistics and random forest reduced several hundred V-J features to roughly 13, which were used in a naive Bayes classifier (R e1071). TCRdb redid the processing of the public reads, applying fastp at Q25 and MiXCR, and retained in-frame beta chains. Every CDR3 protein is listed once, alongside the most common genes and DNA of its rows. These V and J calls derive from TCRdb rather than the authors' analysis. This sample is represented by over 500,000 distinct CDR3 sequences; around 15% of them were singletons. The ten largest clonotypes hold over 11% of the sample.

Cut back by 6 bases and 4 bases, the V and J ends lie 15 bases apart. The CDR3 sequence holds 13 residues, the cysteine and phenylalanine included. The only DNA kept is the CDR3, 39 bases in frame from the first base. The germline V gene encodes CDR1 DFQATT and CDR2 SNEGSKA (reference sequence). This record belongs to a study of T cells in Graves' hyperthyroidism and ophthalmopathy (dated by TCRdb to the late 2010s). Notes on the research overall: Peripheral blood samples were taken at the time of initial diagnosis, prior to any treatment. To identify distinguishing TCR V-J signatures, a discovery cohort of some 99 patients was used, comprising some 43 with Graves' ophthalmopathy and around 60 with stable Graves' hyperthyroidism. Prospective prediction of ophthalmopathy was tested in an independent validation cohort consisting of about 19 hyperthyroidism patients and around 17 patients who later progressed to ophthalmopathy. The 100 discovery patients were randomly split 7:3 into training and test sets. Thyroid tissue and blood T-cell repertoires from about six Graves' hyperthyroidism patients were also compared in the study. Once sampling was done, hyperthyroidism patients were given methimazole at a starting dose of 30 mg daily, whereas ophthalmopathy patients were given high-dose intravenous methylprednisolone. TCR Vbeta CDR3 sequencing of 120 to 150 peripheral blood samples (about 45 ophthalmopathy, some 75 hyperthyroidism and some 17 progressor patients) is reported in the paper.

Beyond this particular receptor, the publication reports: Sample size was not statistically predetermined, and blinding of investigators to group allocation was not performed. A model built on a 13 V-J signature distinguished ophthalmopathy from stable hyperthyroidism, reaching roughly 88% sensitivity and under 84% specificity in cross-validation and 80%/75% in testing. In validation, the model predicted progression to ophthalmopathy with 65% to 71% sensitivity and 72% to 85% specificity, a median of roughly seven months before onset. Most expanded thyroid clonotypes (frequency above 0.001) were also detected in blood, a finding suggesting that blood repertoires may reflect thyroid immune responses.

Graves' hyperthyroidism was defined as stable when no progression to ophthalmopathy occurred over 18 months of follow-up. Hyperthyroidism patients were newly diagnosed, had a disease duration of under 2 months, and were aged 18 to 65 years. The study excluded patients with uncontrolled infections, other autoimmune diseases, pregnancy or lactation. Diagnoses were established on the basis of clinical symptoms, serum thyroxine and TRAb, thyroid ultrasound, and orbital computed tomography. PBMCs were isolated from about 9.2 ml of fresh peripheral blood by Ficoll-Paque density gradient centrifugation. Total RNA was extracted using Trizol reagent, and RNA quality was assessed on an Agilent 2100 Bioanalyzer.

The sequence is built from TRBV20-1 and TRBJ2-5, and possibly TRBD2, on 6 matching bases. The specimen was blood. The sequence came from a middle-aged woman with Graves' hyperthyroidism. CDR3 protein: CSAQTGVGETQYF. The sequence in DNA is TGCAGTGCCCAAACGGGGGTGGGAGAGACCCAGTACTTC.